This TCR beta chain was sequenced for a study of T cell changes during pregnancy in multiple sclerosis. This clone appeared a single time. CDR3 length: 15 residues. The V gene's germline CDR1 is SEHNR and CDR2 FQNEAQ (reference sequence). Deletions cut 7 bases from V and 0 bases from J, with 14 bases between. The protocol was immunoSEQ multiplex PCR, while the TCRdb copy is restricted to in-frame clones and leaves out a portion. The data show some 85,000 clones, approximately 92% seen once. This sequence joins TRBV7-9 and TRBJ2-3; D perhaps matches TRBD2 (7 bases). Here the sequenced sample was peripheral blood, taken in the second trimester of pregnancy. The TCR was taken from a female donor in good health, enrolled as a control in a pregnancy study. The CDR3 sequence is CASTWGGPSTDTQYF. The CDR3 DNA reads TGTGCCAGCACCTGGGGGGGGCCCAGCACAGATACGCAGTATTTT. The complete variable domain, with remaining parts taken from reference TRBV7-9 and TRBJ2-3, reads DTGVSQNPRHKITKRGQNVTFRCDPISEHNRLYWYRQTLGQGPEFLTYFQNEAQLEKSRLLSDRFSAERPKGSFSTLEIQRTEQGDSAMYLCASTWGGPSTDTQYFGPGTRLTVL.